This entry features one TCR beta chain sequence. TCRdb's table, derived via immunoSEQ multiplex PCR, lists solely in-frame clones and lacks some. The data show about 98,000 clones, about 80% seen once. These data originate in a study of control samples from healthy donors and cancer patients. The germline V gene encodes CDR1 KGHDR and CDR2 SFDVKD. V lost 3 bases to trimming and J lost 2 bases; unmatched junction nucleotides: 6. CDR3 length: 16 amino acids. V gene TRBV24-1 combines with J gene TRBJ2-3; 8 nucleotides agree with TRBD2. Sequencing was performed on blood. The TCR was taken from a woman aged 30 to 39 in good health. CDR3 DNA sequence: TGTGCCACCAGTGATACCGGGACTAGGAACACAGATACGCAGTATTTT. Translating it yields CATSDTGTRNTDTQYF.